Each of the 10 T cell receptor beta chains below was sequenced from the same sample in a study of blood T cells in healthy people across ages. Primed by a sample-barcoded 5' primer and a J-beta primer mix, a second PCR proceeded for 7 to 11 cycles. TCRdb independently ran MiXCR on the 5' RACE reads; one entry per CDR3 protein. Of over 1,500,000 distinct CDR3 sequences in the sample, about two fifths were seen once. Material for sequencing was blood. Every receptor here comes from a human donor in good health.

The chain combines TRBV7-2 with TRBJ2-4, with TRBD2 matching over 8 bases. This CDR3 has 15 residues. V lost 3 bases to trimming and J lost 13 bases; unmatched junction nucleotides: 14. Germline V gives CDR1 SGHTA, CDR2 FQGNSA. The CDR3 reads CASSLYGGGDNEQYF. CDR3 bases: TGTGCCAGCAGCTTGTACGGGGGGGGCGACAATGAGCAGTACTTC.

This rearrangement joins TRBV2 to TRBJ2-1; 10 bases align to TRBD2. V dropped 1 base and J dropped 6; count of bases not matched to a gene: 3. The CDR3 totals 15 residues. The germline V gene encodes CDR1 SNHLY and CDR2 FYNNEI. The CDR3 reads CASSEGTSGINEQFF. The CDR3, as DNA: TGTGCCAGCAGTGAAGGGACTAGCGGAATCAATGAGCAGTTCTTC.

DNA of the CDR3: TGTGCCAGCAGCCAAGAGACCTGGGCCGGGTCTGGCTACACCTTC. It yields the protein CASSQETWAGSGYTF. This chain links TRBV4-2 with TRBJ1-2, with D unresolved. V was cut by 0 bases and J by 7 bases, with 15 bases left in between. The CDR3 runs 15 residues. Germline V gene sequence: CDR1 LGHNA, CDR2 YNFKEQ.

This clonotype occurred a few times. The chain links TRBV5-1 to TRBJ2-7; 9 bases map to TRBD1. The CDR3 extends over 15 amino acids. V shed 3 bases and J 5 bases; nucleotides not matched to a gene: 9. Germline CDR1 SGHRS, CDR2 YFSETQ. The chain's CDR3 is CASSYGTGRRNEQYF. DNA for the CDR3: TGCGCCAGCAGCTACGGGACAGGGCGGCGGAACGAGCAGTACTTC.

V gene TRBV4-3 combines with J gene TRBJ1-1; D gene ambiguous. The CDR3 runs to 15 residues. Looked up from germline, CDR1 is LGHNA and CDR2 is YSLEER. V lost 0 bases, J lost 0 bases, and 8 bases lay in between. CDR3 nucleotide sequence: TGCGCCAGCAGCCAAGATGGTCCGGTGAACACTGAAGCTTTCTTT. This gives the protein CASSQDGPVNTEAFF.

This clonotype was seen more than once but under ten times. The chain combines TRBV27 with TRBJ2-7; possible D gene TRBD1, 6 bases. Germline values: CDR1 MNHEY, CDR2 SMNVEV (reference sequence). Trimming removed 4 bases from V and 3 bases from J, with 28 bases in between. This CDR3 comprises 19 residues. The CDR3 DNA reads TGTGCCAGCAGTTCGTATACTTATGGGGGCAGCGGAAAGTACTACGAGCAGTACTTC. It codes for CASSSYTYGGSGKYYEQYF.

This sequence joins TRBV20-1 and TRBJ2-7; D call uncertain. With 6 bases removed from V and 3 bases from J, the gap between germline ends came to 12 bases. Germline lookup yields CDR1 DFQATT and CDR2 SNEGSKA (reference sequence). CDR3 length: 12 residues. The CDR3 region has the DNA TGCAGTGCAAACATGGATTACTACGAGCAGTACTTC. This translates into CSANMDYYEQYF.

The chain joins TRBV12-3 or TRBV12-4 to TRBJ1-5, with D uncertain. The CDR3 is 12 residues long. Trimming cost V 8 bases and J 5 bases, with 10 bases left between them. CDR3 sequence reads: CASRTLDQPQHF. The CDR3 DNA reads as TGTGCCAGCCGTACACTTGATCAGCCCCAGCATTTT.

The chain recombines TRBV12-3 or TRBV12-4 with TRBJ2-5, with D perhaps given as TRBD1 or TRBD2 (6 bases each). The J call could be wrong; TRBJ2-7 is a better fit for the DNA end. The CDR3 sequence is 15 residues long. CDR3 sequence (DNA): TGTGCCAGCAGTTTCCAGGGGAGGATTGACTACGAGCAGTACTTC. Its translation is CASSFQGRIDYEQYF.

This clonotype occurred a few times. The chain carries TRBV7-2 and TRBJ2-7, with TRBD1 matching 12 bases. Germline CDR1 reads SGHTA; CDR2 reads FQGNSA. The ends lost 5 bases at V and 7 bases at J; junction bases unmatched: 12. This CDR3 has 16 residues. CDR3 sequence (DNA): TGTGCCAGCAGCAAATCCGGGACAGGGGGCTTGCGGGAGCAGTACTTC. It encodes CASSKSGTGGLREQYF.